These T cell receptor beta chains were read from a single sample in a study of T cells in localized non-small cell lung cancer. TCRdb's table, derived via immunoSEQ multiplex PCR, lists solely in-frame clones and lacks some. The sample records about 26,000 clones, 80% to 85% being singletons. The material sequenced was peripheral blood, taken before any cancer treatment. Every receptor here comes from a woman aged 40-69 years with stage I lung adenocarcinoma. Each CDR3 is given with its conserved first and last residue.

v_gene,j_gene,CDR3aa
TRBV27,TRBJ2-7,CASSQGVEQYF
TRBV5-1,TRBJ2-1,CASSLANEQFF
TRBV13,TRBJ2-5,CASRLLAGGQETQYF
TRBV9,TRBJ1-2,CASSGTTASYGYTF
TRBV7-9,TRBJ1-1,CASSLVDTGTEAFF
TRBV19,TRBJ2-1,CASSIGAGGYNEQFF
TRBV5-1,TRBJ1-1,CASTLDPQGMNTEAFF
TRBV9,TRBJ2-7,CASSVGGVSSYEQYF
TRBV2,TRBJ2-5,CASSRDNQETQYF
TRBV6-5,TRBJ2-1,CASTRSSYNEQFF
TRBV5-1,TRBJ1-3,CASSLGTGGSLSSGNTIYF
TRBV5-1,TRBJ1-6,CASSSQGSSYNSPLHF
TRBV4-1,TRBJ1-1,CASSLRAGGAGVNTEAFF
TRBV30,TRBJ1-6,CAWSVRRDNSPLHF
TRBV29-1,TRBJ1-1,CSGSGTETEAFF
TRBV5-6,TRBJ1-2,CASSLVGSYTF
TRBV30,TRBJ1-1,CAWSPGEYTEAFF
TRBV5-6,TRBJ2-5,CASSFSGEETQYF
TRBV5-6,TRBJ1-5,CASSYSNQPQHF
TRBV7-9,TRBJ1-2,CASSRDYGYTF
TRBV7-9,TRBJ2-2,CASSSTRNTGELFF
TRBV6-5,TRBJ1-3,CASSPLTGSNTIYF
TRBV4-3,TRBJ1-1,CASSQDLYEMNTEAFF
TRBV5-6,TRBJ1-2,CASSFQGRGSYGYTF
TRBV9,TRBJ2-6,CASSPRPSGANVLTF
TRBV4-1,TRBJ2-7,CASSQGRFSYEQYF
TRBV6-6,TRBJ2-1,CASGGVSYNEQFF
TRBV5-4,TRBJ1-2,CASSPQTGNYGYTF
TRBV6-5,TRBJ1-1,CAAGSEAFF
TRBV14,TRBJ2-2,CASSPMRSGELFF
TRBV9,TRBJ2-5,CASSVAWGQETQYF
TRBV29-1,TRBJ2-2,CSVRGGQDTGELFF
TRBV5-1,TRBJ1-1,CASSFLGGTEAFF
TRBV11-3,TRBJ2-7,CASTPGTSGGRIDSYEQYF
TRBV19,TRBJ2-7,CASTASGGRTWYF
TRBV19,TRBJ1-2,CASSIGQSYGYTF
TRBV5-1,TRBJ1-1,CASSHKGSRGVNTEAFF
TRBV4-3,TRBJ2-1,CASSQDVWQAYNEQFF
TRBV7-9,TRBJ1-1,CASSLVNDLNTEAFF
TRBV11-1,TRBJ1-2,CASSLDPENYGYTF
TRBV7-6,TRBJ1-1,CASSLVLGETEAFF
TRBV21-1,TRBJ1-2,CASRKGVGYGYTF
TRBV29-1,TRBJ2-3,CSVGLAGANTDTQYF
TRBV2,TRBJ1-2,CASSLVRQPLYGYTF
TRBV7-9,TRBJ2-3,CASSLGQNTDTQYF
TRBV19,TRBJ1-5,CASQKGRSNQPQHF
TRBV9,TRBJ2-2,CASSEGAGGELFF
TRBV30,TRBJ1-3,CAWGRGVSGNTIYF
TRBV15,TRBJ2-5,CATSGPSSVVGPVRETQYF
TRBV19,TRBJ2-3,CASSMAGFGDTQYF
TRBV18,TRBJ2-1,CASSPSRTGMGNEQFF
TRBV7-2,TRBJ1-1,CASSSSVGTEAFF
TRBV6-1,TRBJ2-1,CASTEAYNEQFF
TRBV9,TRBJ1-2,CASSGPDRASYGYTF